The 27 T cell receptor beta chains below were found in one sample sequenced in a study of post-analysis software for immune sequencing data. Study conclusions and caveats: TRBV segments more frequent in patients than in controls numbered several and included TRBV5-6, TRBV5-1 and TRBV20-1.

Their target antigens are unknown. Tagging with unique molecular identifiers was a feature of the TCR beta cDNA libraries. One entry per CDR3 protein results from TCRdb running MiXCR on the PCR reads. The data contain about 460,000 distinct CDR3 sequences, less than 45% of them singletons. Sequenced material: blood. All receptors come from a girl aged 10 to 17 with multiple sclerosis.

V is TRBV9 and J is TRBJ2-1, with D perhaps being TRBD1 or TRBD2 (5 bases each). There are 15 residues in the CDR3. Germline V gene lookup returns CDR1 SGDLS and CDR2 YYNGEE. The V end was cut by 4 bases, the J end by 1 base, with 12 bases between. The CDR3 is CASSPRDGSYNEQFF. The CDR3 DNA is TGTGCCAGCAGCCCCCGGGACGGATCCTACAATGAGCAGTTCTTC.

The rearrangement uses TRBV20-1 and TRBJ2-5, with D perhaps matching TRBD1 (5 bases). The CDR3 extends over 13 amino acids. CDR1 is DFQATT, CDR2 SNEGSKA, per germline (reference sequence). Trimming removed 6 bases at V and 5 bases at J, with 16 bases between. As DNA, the CDR3 is TGCAGTGCCCCCACGACTGGGGCGGAGACCCAGTACTTC. As protein: CSAPTTGAETQYF.

The CDR3: CASSQDPRDTEKLFF. The CDR3 nucleotides are TGTGCCAGCAGCCAAGATCCCCGGGACACAGAAAAACTGTTTTTT. V and J are TRBV4-2 and TRBJ1-4; D perhaps matches TRBD1 (6 bases). The germline CDR1 and CDR2 sequences are LGHNA and YNFKEQ. V gave up 0 bases and J gave up 8 bases, with 13 bases separating them. CDR3 size: 15 residues.

This clonotype was seen ten or more times. The chain recombines TRBV10-3 with TRBJ2-1, with D uncertain. This CDR3 has 9 amino acids. Germline-derived CDR1 and CDR2 are ENHRY and SYGVKD. The V end was cut by 8 bases, the J end by 6 bases, with 2 bases between. This chain's CDR3 is CAILNEQFF. The CDR3 DNA reads TGTGCCATCCTCAATGAGCAGTTCTTC.

The chain recombines TRBV3-1 with TRBJ2-3, with 9 bases fitting TRBD2. Germline CDR1 and CDR2: LGHDT and YNNKEL (reference sequence). Losses at the gene ends were 0 bases for V and 4 bases for J; bases not matched to a gene: 2. The CDR3 consists of 15 residues. This CDR3 reads CASSQDLAGSDTQYF. In DNA form, the CDR3 reads TGTGCCAGCAGCCAAGACCTAGCGGGATCAGATACGCAGTATTTT.

The V gene is TRBV7-2, the J gene TRBJ2-5; 11 positions match TRBD2. The germline gives CDR1 SGHTA, CDR2 FQGNSA. The CDR3 sequence is 16 residues long. Trimming at V came to 5 bases and at J to 1 base, leaving 6 bases not matched to a gene. The chain's CDR3 is CASSQTSGAFQETQYF. The CDR3 DNA sequence: TGTGCCAGCAGCCAGACTAGCGGGGCCTTCCAAGAGACCCAGTACTTC.

This chain connects TRBV24-1 to TRBJ2-1, with a possible D match to TRBD1 (6 bases). Per germline, CDR1 KGHDR and CDR2 SFDVKD. The CDR3 runs to 15 residues. The V gene lost 9 bases and the J gene lost 8 bases, with 22 bases spanning the gap. CDR3 in DNA: TGTGCCACCTCAACTAAACAGGGTATTGTCGATGAGCAGTTCTTC. Its translation: CATSTKQGIVDEQFF.

V is TRBV14 and J is TRBJ1-2; D is undetermined. The CDR3 consists of 11 residues. V lost 1 base, J lost 8 bases, and 5 bases lay in between. Germline V gene sequence: CDR1 SGHDN, CDR2 FVKESK. CDR3 DNA sequence: TGTGCCAGCAGCCAAGGACTGGGCTACACCTTC. Amino acid sequence: CASSQGLGYTF.

This clonotype appeared a single time. CDR3 residues: CASSDGDRVGETQYF. The CDR3, as DNA: TGTGCCAGCAGCGACGGGGACAGGGTAGGCGAGACCCAGTACTTC. The rearrangement links TRBV11-2 to TRBJ2-5; 9 bases are shared with TRBD1. The CDR3 covers 15 residues. J lost 5 bases, V lost 5 bases, and 9 bases had no gene match. Germline CDR1 is SGHAT and CDR2 is FQNNGV.

The rearrangement links TRBV9 to TRBJ2-5; 8 nucleotides align to TRBD2. This CDR3 has 16 residues. With V trimmed by 2 bases and J by 2 bases, 8 bases remained unmatched. CDR1 is SGDLS and CDR2 is YYNGEE in the germline V gene. The CDR3 sequence is CASSVGAGAGQETQYF. CDR3 nucleotide sequence: TGTGCCAGCAGCGTGGGAGCGGGAGCTGGGCAAGAGACCCAGTACTTC.

A word on this clonotype: With a much larger clone just one base away, this may be a read error. The conserved phenylalanine or tryptophan normally closing the CDR3 is absent here, so this likely arose from a read error. The V call is TRBV29-1, the J call TRBJ1-2; 7 nucleotides line up with TRBD1. J gave up 8 bases and V 5 bases, and 14 bases lay outside the gene matches. The CDR3 length is 14 residues. CDR1 SQVTM and CDR2 ANQGSEA come from the germline V gene. CDR3 nucleotide sequence: TGCAGCGTTTTAAGAGTCACAGGGGAGGACGGCTACACCTCC. Amino acids: CSVLRVTGEDGYTS.

This clonotype was observed many times. The genes are TRBV5-6 and TRBJ2-7; 8 bases align to TRBD1. The V segment lost 2 bases and the J segment 3 bases; nucleotides outside the gene matches: 7. The CDR3 covers 15 residues. CDR1 is SGHDT, CDR2 YYEEEE, per germline. CDR3 residues: CASSFLDRVSYEQYF. DNA of the CDR3: TGTGCCAGCAGCTTTTTGGACAGGGTAAGCTACGAGCAGTACTTC.

The sample holds a few counts of this clonotype. V usage is TRBV5-1 and J usage is TRBJ2-4; 12 bases are shared with TRBD1. The CDR3 totals 14 residues. Germline V gives CDR1 SGHRS, CDR2 YFSETQ. Losses at the gene ends were 4 bases for V and 8 bases for J; bases not matched to a gene: 4. The CDR3, as DNA: TGCGCCAGCAGCGTGGGACAGGGGGCCGACATTCAGTACTTC. It specifies CASSVGQGADIQYF.

This chain joins TRBV28 and TRBJ2-7; TRBD2 matches 13 bases. V lost 4 bases and J lost 3; bases outside the gene matches: 9. CDR1 is MDHEN and CDR2 is SYDVKM in the germline V gene. This CDR3 is 17 amino acids long. CDR3 in DNA: TGTGCCAGCAGTTCACCACTCAGACTAGCGGGAGGCTACGAGCAGTACTTC. Its protein product is CASSSPLRLAGGYEQYF. Combining the CDR3 with reference TRBV28 and TRBJ2-7 gives the whole variable domain DVKVTQSSRYLVKRTGEKVFLECVQDMDHENMFWYRQDPGLGLRLIYFSYDVKMKEKGDIPEGYSVSREKKERFSLILESASTNQTSMYLCASSSPLRLAGGYEQYFGPGTRLTVT.

The sample holds one count of this clonotype. This may arise from a read error, as a much more abundant clone is one base away. The rearrangement uses TRBV4-1 and TRBJ2-3; 12 nucleotides match TRBD2. The CDR3 sequence is 16 residues long. Germline V gene lookup returns CDR1 MGHRA and CDR2 YSYEKL. The CDR3 DNA reads TGCGCCGGCAGCCCCCGACTAGCGGGAGTCGGGGATACGCAGTATTTT. Protein: CAGSPRLAGVGDTQYF.

This chain connects TRBV5-6 to TRBJ1-5, with 8 bases aligning to TRBD1. Trimming at V came to 0 bases and at J to 5 bases, leaving 4 bases not matched to a gene. The CDR3 spans 15 residues. In germline, CDR1 is SGHDT, CDR2 YYEEEE. Here the CDR3 reads CASSLAGGSYQPQHF. Here the CDR3 DNA reads TGTGCCAGCAGCTTGGCAGGGGGCAGTTATCAGCCCCAGCATTTT.

This clonotype showed up many times. The CDR3 here is CASSALGQGVREQYF. The DNA for the CDR3 is TGTGCCAGCAGCGCCCTGGGACAGGGAGTAAGAGAGCAGTACTTC. The chain recombines TRBV9 with TRBJ2-5; 9 bases match TRBD1. This CDR3 is built from 15 residues. Looked up from germline, CDR1 is SGDLS and CDR2 is YYNGEE. Losses at the gene ends were 3 bases for V and 11 bases for J; bases not matched to a gene: 14.

The chain couples TRBV10-3 to TRBJ2-7, with 10 bases matching TRBD2. The CDR3 sequence is 15 residues long. Germline V gives CDR1 ENHRY, CDR2 SYGVKD. V lost 0 bases and J lost 7; bases outside the gene matches: 6. In DNA form, the CDR3 reads TGTGCCATCAGTGAGTCCACTAGCGGGGACAATGAGCAGTACTTC. This translates into CAISESTSGDNEQYF.

In this sample, this clonotype turned up a few times. The J gene is TRBJ2-5, the V gene TRBV28, with TRBD2 matching 13 bases. Germline CDR1 and CDR2: MDHEN and SYDVKM. The CDR3 runs to 13 residues. V dropped 8 bases and J dropped 11; count of bases not matched to a gene: 8. CDR3 amino acids: CASDSGLAGEQYF. The CDR3 DNA is TGTGCCAGCGACTCTGGACTAGCGGGGGAGCAGTACTTC.

This sequence joins TRBV20-1 and TRBJ1-5; a weak D match, TRBD1 (6 bases). With 1 base removed from V and 7 bases from J, the gap between germline ends came to 17 bases. Germline lookup yields CDR1 DFQATT and CDR2 SNEGSKA (reference sequence). This CDR3 spans 15 amino acids. CDR3 sequence: CSARVAGALEQPQHF. DNA for the CDR3: TGCAGTGCTAGAGTTGCGGGGGCCCTGGAGCAGCCCCAGCATTTT.

The chain has TRBV29-1 and TRBJ2-2, with TRBD1 identical over 8 bases. This CDR3 contains 14 residues. V shed 6 bases and J 3 bases; nucleotides not matched to a gene: 6. The germline V gene has CDR1 SQVTM and CDR2 ANQGSEA. This CDR3 is CSVAGGAYTGELFF. The CDR3 DNA follows: TGCAGCGTAGCAGGGGGCGCGTACACCGGGGAGCTGTTTTTT.

This clonotype appeared a few times. The V and J genes are TRBV20-1 and TRBJ2-7; TRBD2 aligns across 12 bases. Germline V gives CDR1 DFQATT, CDR2 SNEGSKA (reference sequence). The CDR3 loop spans 14 amino acids. J was trimmed by 2 bases and V by 6 bases; bases with no gene match: 5. Written as DNA, the CDR3 is TGCAGTGCCGTAGCTAGCGGGAGGGCCTACGAGCAGTACTTC. It encodes CSAVASGRAYEQYF.

V is TRBV27 and J is TRBJ1-2; D uncertain. The CDR3 is made up of 13 amino acids. Germline-derived CDR1 and CDR2 are MNHEY and SMNVEV (reference sequence). Trimming removed 0 bases at V and 4 bases at J, with 6 bases between. CDR3 nucleotide sequence: TGTGCCAGCAGTTTATCGTGGAGCTATGGCTACACCTTC. The encoded protein is CASSLSWSYGYTF.

This clonotype has ten or more counts. The genes are TRBV29-1 and TRBJ2-5, with D maybe TRBD1 (5 bases). The V end lost 7 bases, the J end lost 4 bases, and 16 bases lay between the germline ends. The CDR3 contains 13 residues. Germline CDR1 is SQVTM and CDR2 is ANQGSEA. The CDR3 sequence: CSAYLTVGETQYF. The CDR3 nucleotides read TGCAGCGCCTACTTGACAGTAGGAGAGACCCAGTACTTC.

This clonotype was seen more than once but under ten times. The chain has TRBV27 and TRBJ2-5, with D hard to call. This CDR3 region has 13 residues. Trimming pared 4 bases from V and 5 bases from J, leaving 11 bases between. Germline V gene sequence: CDR1 MNHEY, CDR2 SMNVEV (reference sequence). CDR3 amino acids: CASSSGLRETQYF. The CDR3 nucleotides are TGTGCCAGCAGTTCGGGCCTTCGGGAGACCCAGTACTTC.

Notes on this clonotype: The germline gene is not matched at one end of the junction; a read error may be the cause. The V and J genes are TRBV5-1 and TRBJ2-3, with D hard to call. The CDR3 is 14 residues long. CDR1 and CDR2 from the germline V gene are SGHRS and YFSETQ. The CDR3 region has the DNA TGCGCCAGCAGCTTGGCCGCTACGGAAGATGCGCAGTATTTT. This sequence encodes CASSLAATEDAQYF. The complete variable domain, with remaining parts taken from reference TRBV5-1 and TRBJ2-3, reads KAGVTQTPRYLIKTRGQQVTLSCSPISGHRSVSWYQQTPGQGLQFLFEYFSETQRNKGNFPGRFSGRQFSNSRSEMNVSTLELGDSALYLCASSLAATEDAQYFGPGTRLTVL.

This rearrangement joins TRBV7-9 to TRBJ2-3; D might be TRBD1 (6 bases). CDR3 size: 15 residues. With 1 base removed from V and 5 bases from J, the gap between germline ends came to 13 bases. Germline values: CDR1 SEHNR, CDR2 FQNEAQ (reference sequence). The CDR3 DNA sequence: TGTGCCAGCAGCTTAGTGGGCCCCAGGGGAGATACGCAGTATTTT. Residues: CASSLVGPRGDTQYF.